One TCR beta chain is described in this entry. Its antigen is not known. As for the donors, each was a healthy bone marrow donor. The data are from a study of cytomegalovirus exposure and HLA in healthy donors. Study conclusions and caveats: A later analysis linked roughly 17,000 TCR beta sequences to HLA alleles at 0.05 false discovery rate. In a later analysis, TCR beta V- and J-gene trimming showed a link to a missense DCLRE1C variant.

Amplification used 60 Vbeta primers and 13 Jbeta primers. TCRdb's copy holds only in-frame clones and misses some; the assay was immunoSEQ multiplex PCR. The sample records under 200,000 clones, more than 70% being singletons. This CDR3 is 14 amino acids long. Germline lookup yields CDR1 MDHEN and CDR2 SYDVKM. V lost 6 bases and J lost 6; bases outside the gene matches: 7. Sequenced material: PBMCs. V usage is TRBV28 and J usage is TRBJ1-5; 8 bases are a match to TRBD1. The sequence was obtained from a boy between 2 and 10 years old in good health and CMV-seronegative. The CDR3 sequence is CASSPDRASQPQHF. The CDR3 DNA sequence: TGTGCCAGCAGCCCGGACAGGGCAAGTCAGCCCCAGCATTTT. The variable domain in full, completed from reference TRBV28 and TRBJ1-5, reads DVKVTQSSRYLVKRTGEKVFLECVQDMDHENMFWYRQDPGLGLRLIYFSYDVKMKEKGDIPEGYSVSREKKERFSLILESASTNQTSMYLCASSPDRASQPQHFGDGTRLSIL.